This is a list of T cell receptor beta chains from one sample in a study of T cell responses to AZD1222 COVID-19 vaccine. Assay used: immunoSEQ multiplex PCR; TCRdb lists only in-frame clones, some missing. The sample shows some 95,000 clones, approximately 89% of them seen only once. This specimen was peripheral blood, taken on day 0 of MenACWY control vaccination. These receptors were taken from an adult in good health. Both conserved end residues are part of each CDR3. A D gene is named only where the DNA matches it firmly. Only some rows state a clone size, as once, few, many or a class for expanded clones.

TRBV5-6	TRBD2	TRBJ2-1	-	TGTGCCAGCAGCTTGGTTCGAGCGGGGGGGAAGAATGAGCAGTTCTTC	CASSLVRAGGKNEQFF
TRBV7-3	TRBD1	TRBJ2-7	-	TGTGCCAGCAGCCTAACCGGGACAGGGGGCTTCGGGGAGCAGTACTTC	CASSLTGTGGFGEQYF
TRBV27	TRBD1	TRBJ1-2	-	TGTGCCAGCAGCCCTACGACAGGGAATAGTTTCTATGGCTACACCTTC	CASSPTTGNSFYGYTF
TRBV4-1	-	TRBJ2-3	few	TGCGCCAGCAGCCCCGATTACAGAGAAACAGATACGCAGTATTTT	CASSPDYRETDTQYF
TRBV11-2	TRBD1	TRBJ2-1	-	TGTGCCAGCAGCTTGGGAGTTACAGGGGAGTTTGAGCAGTTCTTC	CASSLGVTGEFEQFF
TRBV19	TRBD1	TRBJ1-5	few	TGTGCCAGTAGTATAGATCACCCACAGGGGAGCAATCAGCCCCAGCATTTT	CASSIDHPQGSNQPQHF
TRBV4-1	TRBD1	TRBJ2-5	-	TGCGCCAGCAGCCCCGACAGGGGAGACGAGACCCAGTACTTC	CASSPDRGDETQYF
TRBV5-6	TRBD1	TRBJ1-2	-	TGTGCCAGCAGCTTGGGAGGGACAGGAGGATATGGCTACACCTTC	CASSLGGTGGYGYTF
TRBV6-4	-	TRBJ1-2	-	TGTGCCAGCAGCGGGACCCCTAACTATGGCTACACCTTC	CASSGTPNYGYTF
TRBV7-9	-	TRBJ2-7	-	TGTGCCAGCAGTACTCAGGGGAGCGAGCAGTACTTC	CASSTQGSEQYF
TRBV19	TRBD1	TRBJ1-2	-	TGTGCCAGTAGTAGTGCCCCGGGACAGAATGTCTATGGCTACACCTTC	CASSSAPGQNVYGYTF
TRBV6-2/TRBV6-3	-	TRBJ2-3	-	TGTGCCAGCAGTTACCTGCGCATAACGCAGGGACGCAATCGGGATACGCAGTATTTT	CASSYLRITQGRNRDTQYF
TRBV10-3	-	TRBJ2-7	-	TGTGCCATCAGTGGATCCTACGAGCAGTACTTC	CAISGSYEQYF
TRBV2	TRBD1	TRBJ1-5	few	TGTGCCACCGCATTCGGGACAGGCAGAAATCAGCCCCAGCATTTT	CATAFGTGRNQPQHF
TRBV12-3/TRBV12-4	-	TRBJ1-5	-	TGTGCCAGCAGTTTCGTTCACCCCCAGCCCCAGCATTTT	CASSFVHPQPQHF
TRBV19	-	TRBJ2-3	-	TGTGCCAGTAACAGGGTTGATGGCGATACGCAGTATTTT	CASNRVDGDTQYF
TRBV5-1	-	TRBJ1-1	once	TGCGCCAGCAGCTTGGGGGGAGGCCAGGGCAGAACTGCTTTCTTT	CASSLGGGQGRTAFF
TRBV6-5	-	TRBJ1-1	-	TGTGCCAGAAGAACTCGGGGGGGGATGAACACTGAAGCTTTCTTT	CARRTRGGMNTEAFF
TRBV4-3	TRBD1	TRBJ1-3	-	TGCGCCAGCAGCCAAGCCACGGGAGGGGGCTGGAGCACCATATATTTT	CASSQATGGGWSTIYF
TRBV11-2	-	TRBJ2-3	-	TGTGCCAGCAGCTTAGTCCCAGGAACGGGGGCAGATACGCAGTATTTT	CASSLVPGTGADTQYF
TRBV19	-	TRBJ1-5	-	TGTGCCAGTAGTTACAGCACCAATCAGCCCCAGCATTTT	CASSYSTNQPQHF
TRBV6-1	-	TRBJ1-2	-	TGTGCCAGCAGTGAAGCCGGGTTGCGTGGCTACACCTTC	CASSEAGLRGYTF
TRBV5-4	-	TRBJ2-1	-	TGTGCCAGCAGCTACGGGACCTCCTACAATGAGCAGTTCTTC	CASSYGTSYNEQFF
TRBV2	-	TRBJ1-1	-	TGTGCCAGCAGTGAAAGGCAGGGAACTGAAGCTTTCTTT	CASSERQGTEAFF
TRBV19	TRBD1	TRBJ1-4	-	TGTGCCAGTAGCGTAAATATGGCAGGGGGCAGAACTAATGAAAAACTGTTTTTT	CASSVNMAGGRTNEKLFF
TRBV10-3	-	TRBJ2-2	-	TGTGCCATCCAGGGGCAGGGAGGGACCGGGGAGCTGTTTTTT	CAIQGQGGTGELFF
TRBV16	-	TRBJ1-5	once	TGTGCCAGCAGCCCGAGACAGCTAGGTAGCAATCAGCCCCAGCATTTT	CASSPRQLGSNQPQHF
TRBV9	-	TRBJ2-3	once	TGTGCCAGCAGCCGCAATCGCGATTTGATGGCAGATACGCAGTATTTT	CASSRNRDLMADTQYF
TRBV5-4	-	TRBJ1-3	-	TGTGCCAGCGAGCCAGCGGGTGTCCCGTCTGGAAACACCATATATTTT	CASEPAGVPSGNTIYF
TRBV3-1/TRBV3-2	-	TRBJ1-2	few	TGTGCCAGCAGCCCTTCCGGGACCAACTATGGCTACACCTTC	CASSPSGTNYGYTF
TRBV12-3/TRBV12-4	-	TRBJ1-4	-	TGTGCCAGCAGTTGGTTAGGTGAAAAACTGTTTTTT	CASSWLGEKLFF
TRBV12-3/TRBV12-4	-	TRBJ1-5	-	TGTGCCAGCAGTCCCGCAGGGGATGGGCCCCAGCATTTT	CASSPAGDGPQHF
TRBV4-2	TRBD1	TRBJ1-5	-	TGTGCCAGCAGCCAAACCGGGACAGGGGGAAATCAGCCCCAGCATTTT	CASSQTGTGGNQPQHF
TRBV1	-	TRBJ1-1	-	TGCACCGGTCTGGACAGGCTACGGTGGATGAACACTGAAGCTTTCTTT	CTGLDRLRWMNTEAFF
TRBV7-7	-	TRBJ2-7	-	TGTGCTAGCAGCTTGGGCCAGAACGGCGAGCAGTACTTC	CASSLGQNGEQYF
TRBV6-5	TRBD1	TRBJ1-6	-	TGTGCCAGCAGCGAGGGGGACAGGGAGTATTCACCCCTCCACTTT	CASSEGDREYSPLHF
TRBV27	TRBD1	TRBJ2-1	-	TGTGCCAGCAGCCTCATGGGGACAGTTTACAATGAGCAGTTCTTC	CASSLMGTVYNEQFF
TRBV6-6	-	TRBJ1-1	-	TGTGCCAGCAGCCACCGGTCCGGCACTGAAGCTTTCTTT	CASSHRSGTEAFF
TRBV7-9	-	TRBJ2-4	-	TGTGCCAGCAGCTCAAGCGGTCCCAAAAACATTCAGTACTTC	CASSSSGPKNIQYF
TRBV6-6	TRBD1	TRBJ2-2	-	TGTGCCAGCAGTCAGTCCTCGGGACAGGGGATATTTCTCGCCGGGGAGCTGTTTTTT	CASSQSSGQGIFLAGELFF
TRBV2	-	TRBJ2-4	-	TGTGCCAGCAGTCTTGGGGGGGCCCAAAACATTCAGTACTTC	CASSLGGAQNIQYF
TRBV7-3	TRBD1	TRBJ1-6	-	TGTGCCAGCAGCCCAACAGGGGTTGGAAATTCACCCCTCCACTTT	CASSPTGVGNSPLHF